This TCR beta chain was profiled in a study of blood T cell repertoires in COVID-19. At the level of the study: T cells, B-cell-depleted T cells, or PBMCs supplied cDNA or gDNA.

Ages ranged from about 18 to 89 years, with residence in more than 20 US areas. Participant-reported clinical history was the basis for cohort assignment. The protocol was immunoSEQ multiplex PCR, while the TCRdb copy is restricted to in-frame clones and leaves out a portion. The data contain under 200,000 clones, 82% of them singletons. The TCR comes from a woman aged 60-70 years with acute COVID-19. The sample taken for sequencing was PBMCs or T cells enriched from blood (not recorded which).

The CDR3 spells CASSLGQENIQYF. Written as DNA, the CDR3 is TGTGCCAGCAGCTTGGGACAGGAAAACATTCAGTACTTC. The rearrangement joins TRBV7-2 to TRBJ2-4, with TRBD1 matching over 8 bases. The CDR3 runs to 13 residues. J was trimmed by 5 bases and V by 3 bases; bases with no gene match: 0. Germline V gives CDR1 SGHTA, CDR2 FQGNSA. The full variable domain, rest sourced from reference TRBV7-2 and TRBJ2-4, is GAGVSQSPSNKVTEKGKDVELRCDPISGHTALYWYRQSLGQGLEFLIYFQGNSAPDKSGLPSDRFSAERTGGSVSTLTIQRTQQEDSAVYLCASSLGQENIQYFGAGTRLSVL.